Described below is a single T cell receptor beta chain sequence and its context. The target antigen is unknown. The immunoSEQ assay was v3. Libraries were sequenced to 2 million to 2.5 million read pairs (survey) or 5-6 million (deep). Sequencing was performed with immunoSEQ multiplex PCR; in TCRdb, only in-frame clones are kept and a portion is missing. The sample contains 35,000 to 55,000 clones, 65% to 80% of which appear only once. The sample is drawn from a study of TIL therapy for anti-PD-1-resistant metastatic lung cancer. Study context: Patients then received nivolumab; progressors got lymphodepletion, TIL and IL-2. Several tumors were EGFR-mutant and two were ALK-rearranged.

Study findings and constraints: The cohort had more treatment-naive, never-smoker and oncogene-addicted patients than typical.

As for time point: pre-treatment sample, taken before nivolumab and TIL therapy. The CDR3 sequence is 13 residues long. V lost 7 bases and J lost 6, with 17 bases in between. The V gene's germline CDR1 is SQVTM and CDR2 ANQGSEA. V and J are TRBV29-1 and TRBJ2-3; possible D gene TRBD2, 7 bases. The TCR sequence derives from a man in his 70s with non-small cell lung cancer. Here the sequenced sample was blood, taken at baseline. This CDR3 reads CSAEGGARDTQYF. The CDR3 region has the DNA TGCAGCGCCGAGGGGGGGGCTAGGGATACGCAGTATTTT.